Shown below are 3 T cell receptor beta chains from a single sample sequenced in a study of cytotoxic CD8 clonotypes in ibrutinib-treated CLL. Using immunoSEQ multiplex PCR, the repertoire was profiled, and TCRdb retains in-frame clones only, with some absent. The data contain about 120,000 clones, 70% to 90% of them singletons. The material sequenced was PBMCs, taken after 24 months of ibrutinib treatment. These receptors were taken from a human donor with chronic lymphocytic leukemia.

The rearrangement joins TRBV30 to TRBJ2-2; D uncertain. The ends were cut back, 4 bases at V and 6 bases at J, with 15 bases in the middle. This CDR3 has 14 residues. Germline CDR1 GTSNPN, CDR2 SVGIG (reference sequence). The chain's CDR3 is CAWTVAPLPGELFF. For the CDR3, the DNA is TGTGCCTGGACCGTAGCCCCATTACCCGGGGAGCTGTTTTTT.

The chain has TRBV28 and TRBJ2-7; 7 bases align to TRBD1. CDR1 and CDR2 from the germline V gene are MDHEN and SYDVKM. After removal of 2 bases from V and 0 bases from J, the junction contained 1 base not matched to a gene. This CDR3 has 14 residues. DNA of the CDR3: TGTGCCAGCAGTTTAGGGACAGCCTCCTACGAGCAGTACTTC. Its protein product is CASSLGTASYEQYF.

As DNA, the CDR3 is TGCGCCAGCAGCTTGACGGGCGCCTACGAGCAGTACTTC. Amino acid sequence: CASSLTGAYEQYF. The chain has TRBV5-1 and TRBJ2-7; the D is unclear. The CDR3 runs 13 residues. Germline CDR1 is SGHRS and CDR2 is YFSETQ. The V end lost 1 base, the J end lost 2 bases, and 7 bases lay between the germline ends.